This T cell receptor beta chain is from a study of blood T cell repertoires in COVID-19. Study information: Acute and convalescent COVID-19 samples came from the United States, Italy and Spain.

Generated by immunoSEQ multiplex PCR, the TCRdb table keeps only in-frame clones and is missing some. The sample has 25,000 to 35,000 clones, approximately 87% seen once. Germline V gene data show CDR1 as MDHEN and CDR2 as SYDVKM. The V and J ends lost 4 bases and 4 bases respectively, with 11 bases between them. CDR3 length: 14 amino acids. This clone showed up just once. Sequences were obtained from peripheral blood. This chain uses TRBV28 with TRBJ1-5; possibly TRBD1 for D (6 bases). The TCR sequence derives from a human donor with active COVID-19. The donor label of this sample is uncertain. The CDR3 sequence: CASSWGRRNQPQHF. In DNA, the CDR3 is TGTGCCAGCAGTTGGGGGCGACGTAATCAGCCCCAGCATTTT.